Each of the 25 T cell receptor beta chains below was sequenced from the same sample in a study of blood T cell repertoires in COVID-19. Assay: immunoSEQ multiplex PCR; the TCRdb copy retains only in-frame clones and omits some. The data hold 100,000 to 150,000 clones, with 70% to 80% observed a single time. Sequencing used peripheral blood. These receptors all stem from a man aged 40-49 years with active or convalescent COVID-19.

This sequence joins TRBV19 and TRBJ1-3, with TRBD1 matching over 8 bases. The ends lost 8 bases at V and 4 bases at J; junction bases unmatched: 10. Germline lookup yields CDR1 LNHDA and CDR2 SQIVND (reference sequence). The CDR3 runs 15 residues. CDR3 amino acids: CASGTQGAIGNTIYF. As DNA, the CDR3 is TGTGCCAGTGGGACTCAGGGGGCGATCGGAAACACCATATATTTT.

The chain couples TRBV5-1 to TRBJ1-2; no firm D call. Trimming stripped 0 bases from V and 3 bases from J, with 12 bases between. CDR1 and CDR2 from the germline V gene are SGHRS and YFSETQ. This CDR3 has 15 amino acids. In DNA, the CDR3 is TGCGCCAGCAGCTTGGTCGGGGTTGTGGACTATGGCTACACCTTC. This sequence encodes CASSLVGVVDYGYTF.

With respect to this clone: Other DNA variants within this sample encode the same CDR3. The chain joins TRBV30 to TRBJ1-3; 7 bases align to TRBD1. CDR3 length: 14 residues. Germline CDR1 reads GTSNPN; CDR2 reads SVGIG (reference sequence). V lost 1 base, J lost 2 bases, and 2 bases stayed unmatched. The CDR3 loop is CAWSAGGTGNTIYF. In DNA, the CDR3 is TGTGCCTGGAGTGCAGGGGGAACTGGAAACACCATATATTTT.

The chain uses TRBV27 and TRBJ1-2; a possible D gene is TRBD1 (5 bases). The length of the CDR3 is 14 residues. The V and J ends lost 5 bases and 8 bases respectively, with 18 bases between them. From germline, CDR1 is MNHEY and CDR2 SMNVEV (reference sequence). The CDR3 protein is CASSPSRQGGGYTF. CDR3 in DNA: TGTGCCAGCAGTCCATCGCGGCAGGGTGGGGGCTACACCTTC.

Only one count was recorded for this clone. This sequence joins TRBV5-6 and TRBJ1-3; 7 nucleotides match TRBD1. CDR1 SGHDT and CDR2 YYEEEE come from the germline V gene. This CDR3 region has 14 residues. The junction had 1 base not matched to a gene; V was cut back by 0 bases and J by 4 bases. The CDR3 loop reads CASSLGQGGNTIYF. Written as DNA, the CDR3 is TGTGCCAGCAGCTTGGGACAGGGAGGAAACACCATATATTTT.

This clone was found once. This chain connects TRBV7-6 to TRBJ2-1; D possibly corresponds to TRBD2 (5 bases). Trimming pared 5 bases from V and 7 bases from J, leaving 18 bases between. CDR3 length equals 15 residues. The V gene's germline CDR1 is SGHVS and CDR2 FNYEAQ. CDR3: CASSPSHGNKNEQFF. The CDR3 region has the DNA TGTGCCAGCAGCCCCTCCCACGGGAATAAGAATGAGCAGTTCTTC.

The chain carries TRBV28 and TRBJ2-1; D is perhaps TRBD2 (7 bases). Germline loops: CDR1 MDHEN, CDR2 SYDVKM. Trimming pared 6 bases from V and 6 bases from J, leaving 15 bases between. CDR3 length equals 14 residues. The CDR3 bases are TGTGCCAGCAGAGAGGGAGGGGGAGGCAATGAGCAGTTCTTC. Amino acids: CASREGGGGNEQFF.

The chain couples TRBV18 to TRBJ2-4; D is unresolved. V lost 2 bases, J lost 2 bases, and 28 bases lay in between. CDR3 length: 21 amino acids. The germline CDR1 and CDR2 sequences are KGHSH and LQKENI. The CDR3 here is CASSPVEASGPRPRTKNIQYF. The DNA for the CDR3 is TGTGCCAGCTCACCAGTGGAAGCATCAGGCCCCCGCCCCCGGACCAAAAACATTCAGTACTTC.

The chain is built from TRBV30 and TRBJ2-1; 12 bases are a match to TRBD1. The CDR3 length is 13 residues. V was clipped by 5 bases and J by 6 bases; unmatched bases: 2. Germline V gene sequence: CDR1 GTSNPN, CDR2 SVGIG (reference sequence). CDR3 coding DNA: TGTGCCTGGGGGGGACAGGGGGCCAATGAGCAGTTCTTC. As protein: CAWGGQGANEQFF.

CDR3 residues: CASSPAPDEETQYF. In DNA form, the CDR3 reads TGTGCCAGCAGCCCTGCCCCCGATGAGGAGACCCAGTACTTC. The rearrangement uses TRBV11-2 and TRBJ2-5; no definite D call. CDR3 length: 14 amino acids. V lost 5 bases and J 5 bases, leaving 15 bases between the germline ends. Per germline, CDR1 SGHAT and CDR2 FQNNGV.

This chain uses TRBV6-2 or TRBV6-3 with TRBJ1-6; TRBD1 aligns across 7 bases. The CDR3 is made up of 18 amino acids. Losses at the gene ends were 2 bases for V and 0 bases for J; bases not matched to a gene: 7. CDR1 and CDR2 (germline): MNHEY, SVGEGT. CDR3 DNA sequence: TGTGCCAGCAGTTACCGGACAGGTCTGAGCTCCTATAATTCACCCCTCCACTTT. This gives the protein CASSYRTGLSSYNSPLHF.

The CDR3 here is CASSSGTDTYQPQHF. The CDR3 nucleotides read TGCGCCAGCAGCTCCGGGACAGACACTTATCAGCCCCAGCATTTT. The chain is built from TRBV5-1 and TRBJ1-5, with TRBD1 identical over 7 bases. The CDR3 length is 15 residues. With 3 bases clipped from V and 5 bases from J, the junction kept 8 bases outside the gene matches. Germline CDR1 is SGHRS and CDR2 is YFSETQ.

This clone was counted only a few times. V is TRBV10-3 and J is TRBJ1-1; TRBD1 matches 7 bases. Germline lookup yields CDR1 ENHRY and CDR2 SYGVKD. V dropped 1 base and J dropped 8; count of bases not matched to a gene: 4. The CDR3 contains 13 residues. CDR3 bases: TGTGCCATCAGTGAGTGGAAGGGGGCCGAAGCTTTCTTT. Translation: CAISEWKGAEAFF.

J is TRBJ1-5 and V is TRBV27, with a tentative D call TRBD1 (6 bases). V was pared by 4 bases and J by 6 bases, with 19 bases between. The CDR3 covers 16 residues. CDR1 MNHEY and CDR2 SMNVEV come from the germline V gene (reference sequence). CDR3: CASSSLFTRGPQPQHF. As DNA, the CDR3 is TGTGCCAGCAGTTCCCTATTTACCAGGGGACCTCAGCCCCAGCATTTT.

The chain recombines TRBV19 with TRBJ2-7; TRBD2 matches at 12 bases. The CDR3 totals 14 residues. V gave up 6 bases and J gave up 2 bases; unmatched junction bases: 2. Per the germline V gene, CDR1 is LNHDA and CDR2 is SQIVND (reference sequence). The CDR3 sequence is CASRRLAGAYEQYF. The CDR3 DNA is TGTGCCAGTAGAAGACTAGCGGGAGCCTACGAGCAGTACTTC. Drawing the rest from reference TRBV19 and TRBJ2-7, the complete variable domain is DGGITQSPKYLFRKEGQNVTLSCEQNLNHDAMYWYRQDPGQGLRLIYYSQIVNDFQKGDIAEGYSVSREKKESFPLTVTSAQKNPTAFYLCASRRLAGAYEQYFGPGTRLTVT.

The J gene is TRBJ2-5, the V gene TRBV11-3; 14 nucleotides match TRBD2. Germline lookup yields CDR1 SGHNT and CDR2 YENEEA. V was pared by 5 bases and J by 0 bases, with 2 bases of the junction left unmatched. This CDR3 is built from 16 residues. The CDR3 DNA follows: TGTGCCAGCAGCCCGGGACTAGCGGGGGACCAAGAGACCCAGTACTTC. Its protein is CASSPGLAGDQETQYF. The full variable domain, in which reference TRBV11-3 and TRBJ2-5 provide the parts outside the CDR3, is EAGVVQSPRYKIIEKKQPVAFWCNPISGHNTLYWYLQNLGQGPELLIRYENEEAVDDSQLPKDRFSAERLKGVDSTLKIQPAELGDSAVYLCASSPGLAGDQETQYFGPGTRLLVL.

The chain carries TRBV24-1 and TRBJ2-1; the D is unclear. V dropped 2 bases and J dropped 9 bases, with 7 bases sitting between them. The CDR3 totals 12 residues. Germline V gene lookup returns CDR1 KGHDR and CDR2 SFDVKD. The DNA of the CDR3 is TGTGCCACCAGTGATTGGTCCGGTGAGCAGTTCTTC. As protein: CATSDWSGEQFF.

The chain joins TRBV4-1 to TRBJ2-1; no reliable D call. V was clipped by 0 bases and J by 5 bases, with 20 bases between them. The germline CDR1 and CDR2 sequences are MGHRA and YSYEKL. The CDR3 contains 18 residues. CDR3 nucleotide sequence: TGCGCCAGCAGCCAAGACAAGGCTTCGGAGAACAATAACAATGAGCAGTTCTTC. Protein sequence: CASSQDKASENNNNEQFF.

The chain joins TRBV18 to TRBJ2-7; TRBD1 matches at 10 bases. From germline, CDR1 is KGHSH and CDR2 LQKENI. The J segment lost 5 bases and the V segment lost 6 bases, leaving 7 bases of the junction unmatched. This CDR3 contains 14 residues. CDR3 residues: CASSPGQGFHEQYF. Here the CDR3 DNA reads TGTGCCAGCTCCCCGGGACAGGGGTTCCACGAGCAGTACTTC.

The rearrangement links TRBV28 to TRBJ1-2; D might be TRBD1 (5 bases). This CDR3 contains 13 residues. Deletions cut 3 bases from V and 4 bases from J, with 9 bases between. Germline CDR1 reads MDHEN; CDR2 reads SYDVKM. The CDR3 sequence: CASSFVQGYGYTF. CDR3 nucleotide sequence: TGTGCCAGCAGTTTTGTCCAGGGCTATGGCTACACCTTC.

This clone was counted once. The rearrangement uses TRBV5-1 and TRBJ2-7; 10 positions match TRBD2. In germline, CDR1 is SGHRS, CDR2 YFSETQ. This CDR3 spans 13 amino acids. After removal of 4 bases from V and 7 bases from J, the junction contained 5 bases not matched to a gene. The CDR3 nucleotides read TGCGCCAGCAGCCGTGGACTAGCGGAGGAGCAGTACTTC. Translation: CASSRGLAEEQYF. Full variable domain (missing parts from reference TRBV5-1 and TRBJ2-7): KAGVTQTPRYLIKTRGQQVTLSCSPISGHRSVSWYQQTPGQGLQFLFEYFSETQRNKGNFPGRFSGRQFSNSRSEMNVSTLELGDSALYLCASSRGLAEEQYFGPGTRLTVT.

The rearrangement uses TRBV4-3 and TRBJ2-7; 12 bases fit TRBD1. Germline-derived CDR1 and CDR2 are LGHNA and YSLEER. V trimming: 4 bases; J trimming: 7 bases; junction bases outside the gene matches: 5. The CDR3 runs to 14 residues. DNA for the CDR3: TGCGCCAGCAGCCTGGGACAGGGGGCGGCGGAGCAGTACTTC. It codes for CASSLGQGAAEQYF.

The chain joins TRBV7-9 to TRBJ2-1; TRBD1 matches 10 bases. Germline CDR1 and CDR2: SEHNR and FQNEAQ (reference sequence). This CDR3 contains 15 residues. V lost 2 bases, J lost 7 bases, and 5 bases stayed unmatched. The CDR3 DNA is TGTGCCAGCAGCTTAAATTCGGGACAGGGGAATGAGCAGTTCTTC. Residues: CASSLNSGQGNEQFF.

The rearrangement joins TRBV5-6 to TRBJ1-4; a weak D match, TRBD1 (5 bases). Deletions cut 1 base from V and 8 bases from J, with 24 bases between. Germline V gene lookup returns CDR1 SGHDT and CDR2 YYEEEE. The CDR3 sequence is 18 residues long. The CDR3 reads CASSLFGAGMRSNEKLFF. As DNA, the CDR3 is TGTGCCAGCAGCTTGTTTGGGGCAGGGATGAGGTCGAACGAAAAACTGTTTTTT. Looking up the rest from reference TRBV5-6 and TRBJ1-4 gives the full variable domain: DAGVTQSPTHLIKTRGQQVTLRCSPKSGHDTVSWYQQALGQGPQFIFQYYEEEERQRGNFPDRFSGHQFPNYSSELNVNALLLGDSALYLCASSLFGAGMRSNEKLFFGSGTQLSVL.

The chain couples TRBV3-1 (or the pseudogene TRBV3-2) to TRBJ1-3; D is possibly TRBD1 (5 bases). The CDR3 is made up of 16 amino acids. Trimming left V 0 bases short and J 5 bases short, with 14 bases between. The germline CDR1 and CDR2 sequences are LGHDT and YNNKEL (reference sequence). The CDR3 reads CASSQDLGTVRNTIYF. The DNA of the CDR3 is TGTGCCAGCAGCCAAGATCTCGGGACTGTTCGAAACACCATATATTTT.